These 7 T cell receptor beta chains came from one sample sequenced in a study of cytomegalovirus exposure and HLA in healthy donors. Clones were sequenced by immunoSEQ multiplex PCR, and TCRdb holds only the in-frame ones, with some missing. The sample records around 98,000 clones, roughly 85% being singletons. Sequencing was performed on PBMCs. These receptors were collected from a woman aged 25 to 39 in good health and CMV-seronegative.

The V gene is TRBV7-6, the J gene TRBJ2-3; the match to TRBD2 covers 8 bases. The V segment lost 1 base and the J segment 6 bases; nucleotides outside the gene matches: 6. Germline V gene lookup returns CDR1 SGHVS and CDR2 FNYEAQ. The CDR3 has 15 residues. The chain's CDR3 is CASSLGTSNRDTQYF. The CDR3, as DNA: TGTGCCAGCAGCTTAGGGACTAGCAATAGGGATACGCAGTATTTT.

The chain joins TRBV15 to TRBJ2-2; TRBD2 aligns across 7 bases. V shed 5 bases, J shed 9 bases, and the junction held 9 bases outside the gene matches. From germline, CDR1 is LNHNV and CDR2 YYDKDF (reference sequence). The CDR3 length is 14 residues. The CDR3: CATSPRTSYRELFF. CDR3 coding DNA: TGTGCCACCAGCCCTCGGACTAGTTACAGGGAGCTGTTTTTT.

DNA for the CDR3: TGTGCCAGCAGTTCTACCGGGACACGAGGGACAATTAATGAAAAACTGTTTTTT. Protein: CASSSTGTRGTINEKLFF. V usage is TRBV28 and J usage is TRBJ1-4, with a tentative D call TRBD1 (6 bases). The germline gives CDR1 MDHEN, CDR2 SYDVKM. This CDR3 has 18 residues. V was trimmed by 4 bases and J by 4 bases, leaving 22 bases between them.

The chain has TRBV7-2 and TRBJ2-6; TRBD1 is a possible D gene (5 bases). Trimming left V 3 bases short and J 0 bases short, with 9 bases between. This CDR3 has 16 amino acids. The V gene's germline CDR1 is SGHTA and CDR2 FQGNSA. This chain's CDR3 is CASSLAGSSGANVLTF. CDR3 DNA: TGTGCCAGCAGCTTGGCAGGGTCCTCTGGGGCCAACGTCCTGACTTTC.

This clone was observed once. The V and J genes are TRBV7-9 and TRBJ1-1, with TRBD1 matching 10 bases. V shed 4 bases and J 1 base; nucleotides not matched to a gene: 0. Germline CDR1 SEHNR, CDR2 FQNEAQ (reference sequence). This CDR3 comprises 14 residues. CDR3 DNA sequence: TGTGCCAGCAGCTGGACAGGGGGGAACACTGAAGCTTTCTTT. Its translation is CASSWTGGNTEAFF.

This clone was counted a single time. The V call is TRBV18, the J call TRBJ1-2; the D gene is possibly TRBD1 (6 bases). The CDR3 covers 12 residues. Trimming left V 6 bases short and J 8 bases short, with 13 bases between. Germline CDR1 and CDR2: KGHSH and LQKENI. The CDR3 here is CASSGDISGYTF. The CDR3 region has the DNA TGTGCCAGCTCGGGGGACATCTCCGGCTACACCTTC.

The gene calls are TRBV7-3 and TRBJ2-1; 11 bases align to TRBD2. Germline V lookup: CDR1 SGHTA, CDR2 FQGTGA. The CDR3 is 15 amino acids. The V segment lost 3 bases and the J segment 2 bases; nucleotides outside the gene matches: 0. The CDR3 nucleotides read TGTGCCAGCAGCTTTAGCGGGGGGGCCTACAATGAGCAGTTCTTC. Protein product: CASSFSGGAYNEQFF.